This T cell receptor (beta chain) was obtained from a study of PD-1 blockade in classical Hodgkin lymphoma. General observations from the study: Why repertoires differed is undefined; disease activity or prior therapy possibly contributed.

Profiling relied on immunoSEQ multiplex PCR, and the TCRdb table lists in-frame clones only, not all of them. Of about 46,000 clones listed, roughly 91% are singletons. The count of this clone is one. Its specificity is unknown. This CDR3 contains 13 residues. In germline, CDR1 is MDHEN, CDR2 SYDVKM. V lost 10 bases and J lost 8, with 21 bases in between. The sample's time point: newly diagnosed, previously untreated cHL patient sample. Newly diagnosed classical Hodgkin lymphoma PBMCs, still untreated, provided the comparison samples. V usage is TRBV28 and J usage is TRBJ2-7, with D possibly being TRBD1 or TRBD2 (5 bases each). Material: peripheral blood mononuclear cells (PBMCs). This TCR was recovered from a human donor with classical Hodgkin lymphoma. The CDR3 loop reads CATGARLNPQQYF. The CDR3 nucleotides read TGTGCCACCGGGGCTAGACTTAACCCCCAGCAGTACTTC.